These 10 T cell receptor beta chains originate from one sample sequenced in a study of shared clonotypes between healthy human individuals. Some clones are missing from TCRdb's copy, which holds only in-frame ones; the method was immunoSEQ multiplex PCR. Of about a million clones in the sample, about 80% were seen once. The sequencing sample was made of memory CD4+ T cells from PBMCs. Described subset: CD45RA-negative fraction. The receptor source for this set is a man younger than 35 in good health. Some clones in this sample may be carry-over from other donors' samples.

The chain is built from TRBV5-1 and TRBJ2-7, with 7 bases fitting TRBD1. V gave up 0 bases and J gave up 3 bases; unmatched junction bases: 3. In germline, CDR1 is SGHRS, CDR2 YFSETQ. The CDR3 has 14 amino acids. CDR3 in DNA: TGCGCCAGCAGCTTGGGGGACAGTTACTACGAGCAGTACTTC. Amino acids: CASSLGDSYYEQYF.

The CDR3 DNA is TGTGCCAGTAAAGACCCGGGACCCCGACGGGCTTTCTTT. Translation gives CASKDPGPRRAFF. The chain combines TRBV19 with TRBJ1-1; D may be TRBD1 (5 bases). Trimming pared 7 bases from V and 11 bases from J, leaving 20 bases between. The V gene's germline CDR1 is LNHDA and CDR2 SQIVND (reference sequence). CDR3 length: 13 amino acids.

The table lists this clone with a few counts. The gene calls are TRBV7-9 and TRBJ1-2; D uncertain. CDR1 SEHNR and CDR2 FQNEAQ come from the germline V gene (reference sequence). Between the trimmed V and J ends, which lost 5 bases and 5 bases, there was a span of 12 bases. The CDR3 extends over 13 amino acids. The DNA of the CDR3 is TGTGCCAGCAGCCCCATGGAGGGTTATGGCTACACCTTC. Residues: CASSPMEGYGYTF.

The gene calls are TRBV6-1 and TRBJ1-1; TRBD1 might be the D (6 bases). The CDR3 loop spans 14 amino acids. The V end lost 5 bases, the J end lost 4 bases, and 14 bases lay between the germline ends. The germline CDR1 and CDR2 sequences are MNHNS and SASEGT. Here the CDR3 reads CASSREGVSTEAFF. CDR3 DNA: TGTGCCAGCAGTCGTGAGGGGGTTAGCACTGAAGCTTTCTTT.

The genes are TRBV4-1 and TRBJ2-5; TRBD2 matches at 7 bases. Germline CDR1 is MGHRA and CDR2 is YSYEKL. V was clipped by 3 bases and J by 5 bases; unmatched bases: 3. The CDR3 is made up of 13 amino acids. CDR3 nucleotide sequence: TGCGCCAGCAGCCAGATGCGGGGGGAGACCCAGTACTTC. It encodes CASSQMRGETQYF.

This chain joins TRBV1 and TRBJ2-7; the tabulated D call, TRBD2, remains unverified against the DNA. TRBV1 is reported as a pseudogene. This CDR3 is built from 14 residues. CDR3 bases: TGCACCAGCAGCCAGTTCTATACTCTCTACGAGCAGTACTTC. Translating gives CTSSQFYTLYEQYF.

This clone was counted a single time. The V call is TRBV7-2, the J call TRBJ1-1; no definite D call. The CDR3 is 16 amino acids. Germline V gives CDR1 SGHTA, CDR2 FQGNSA. Trimming removed 2 bases from V and 0 bases from J, with 13 bases in between. The DNA of the CDR3 is TGTGCCAGCAGCTTAACGGGAGGATCCTTGAACACTGAAGCTTTCTTT. It specifies CASSLTGGSLNTEAFF.

This chain links TRBV28 with TRBJ1-3; D is unclear. The germline CDR1 and CDR2 sequences are MDHEN and SYDVKM. V lost 5 bases and J lost 4, with 12 bases in between. The CDR3 totals 14 residues. CDR3 residues: CASSPHLKGNTIYF. Written as DNA, the CDR3 is TGTGCCAGCAGTCCCCACCTGAAAGGAAACACCATATATTTT.

This rearrangement joins TRBV9 to TRBJ1-5; possibly TRBD1 for D (5 bases). The CDR3 sequence is 15 residues long. Germline lookup yields CDR1 SGDLS and CDR2 YYNGEE. V gave up 4 bases and J gave up 0 bases, with 11 bases separating them. The CDR3 coding sequence is TGTGCCAGCAGCAGCGGGGCAAATAGCAATCAGCCCCAGCATTTT. Its protein is CASSSGANSNQPQHF.

The chain recombines TRBV2 with TRBJ2-1; TRBD1 might be the D (6 bases). CDR3 length equals 13 residues. Germline V gives CDR1 SNHLY, CDR2 FYNNEI. V lost 8 bases and J 0 bases, leaving 8 bases between the germline ends. CDR3 amino acids: CASHRDSYNEQFF. For the CDR3, the DNA is TGTGCCAGCCACAGGGACTCCTACAATGAGCAGTTCTTC. The full variable domain, its missing parts supplied by reference TRBV2 and TRBJ2-1, is EPEVTQTPSHQVTQMGQEVILRCVPISNHLYFYWYRQILGQKVEFLVSFYNNEISEKSEIFDDQFSVERPDGSNFTLKIRSTKLEDSAMYFCASHRDSYNEQFFGPGTRLTVL.